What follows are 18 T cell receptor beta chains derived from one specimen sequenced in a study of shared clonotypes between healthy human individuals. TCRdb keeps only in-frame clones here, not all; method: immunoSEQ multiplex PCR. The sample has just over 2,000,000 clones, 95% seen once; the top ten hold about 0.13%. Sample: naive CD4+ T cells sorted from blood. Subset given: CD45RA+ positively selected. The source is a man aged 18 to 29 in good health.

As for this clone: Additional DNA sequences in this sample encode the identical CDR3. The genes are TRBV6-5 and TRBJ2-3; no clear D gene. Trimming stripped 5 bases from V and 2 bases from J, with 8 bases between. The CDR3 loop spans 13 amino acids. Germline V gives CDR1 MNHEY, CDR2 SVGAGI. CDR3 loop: CASSRTDTDTQYF. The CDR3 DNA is TGTGCCAGCAGTCGGACGGACACAGATACGCAGTATTTT.

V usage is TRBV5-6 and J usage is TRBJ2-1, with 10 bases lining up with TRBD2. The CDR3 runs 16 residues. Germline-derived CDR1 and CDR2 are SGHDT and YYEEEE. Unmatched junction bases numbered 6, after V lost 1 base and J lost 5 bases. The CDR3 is CASSLRRTSGDNEQFF. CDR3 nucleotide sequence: TGTGCCAGCAGCTTGCGACGGACTAGCGGTGACAATGAGCAGTTCTTC. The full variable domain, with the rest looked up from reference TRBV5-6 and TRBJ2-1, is DAGVTQSPTHLIKTRGQQVTLRCSPKSGHDTVSWYQQALGQGPQFIFQYYEEEERQRGNFPDRFSGHQFPNYSSELNVNALLLGDSALYLCASSLRRTSGDNEQFFGPGTRLTVL.

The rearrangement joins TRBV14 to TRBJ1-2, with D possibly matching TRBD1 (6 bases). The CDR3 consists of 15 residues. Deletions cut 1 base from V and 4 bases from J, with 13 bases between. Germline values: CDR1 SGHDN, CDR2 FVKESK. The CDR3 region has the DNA TGTGCCAGCAGCCAAGCCGGAGGGGGAGGCTATGGCTACACCTTC. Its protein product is CASSQAGGGGYGYTF.

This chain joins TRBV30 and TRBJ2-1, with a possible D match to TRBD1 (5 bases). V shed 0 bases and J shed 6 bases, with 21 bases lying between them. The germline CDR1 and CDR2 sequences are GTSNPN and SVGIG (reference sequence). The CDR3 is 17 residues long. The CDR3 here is CAWSVSLSYDSPNEQFF. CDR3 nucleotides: TGTGCCTGGAGTGTAAGCCTTTCGTATGACAGCCCCAATGAGCAGTTCTTC.

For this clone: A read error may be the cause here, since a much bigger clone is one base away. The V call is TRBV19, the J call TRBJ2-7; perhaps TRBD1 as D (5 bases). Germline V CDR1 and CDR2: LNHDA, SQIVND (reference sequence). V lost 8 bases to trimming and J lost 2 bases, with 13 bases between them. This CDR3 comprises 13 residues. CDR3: CASGGAGPYEQYF. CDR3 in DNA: TGTGCCAGTGGTGGGGCCGGTCCCTACGAGCAGTACTTC. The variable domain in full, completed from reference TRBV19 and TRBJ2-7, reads DGGITQSPKYLFRKEGQNVTLSCEQNLNHDAMYWYRQDPGQGLRLIYYSQIVNDFQKGDIAEGYSVSREKKESFPLTVTSAQKNPTAFYLCASGGAGPYEQYFGPGTRLTVT.

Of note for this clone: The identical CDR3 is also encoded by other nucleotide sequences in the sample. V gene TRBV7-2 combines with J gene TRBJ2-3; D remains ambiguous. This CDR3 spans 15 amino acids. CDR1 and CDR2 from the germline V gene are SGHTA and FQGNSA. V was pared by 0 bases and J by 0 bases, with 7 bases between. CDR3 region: CASSLAGTSTDTQYF. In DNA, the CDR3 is TGTGCCAGCAGCTTAGCGGGCACTAGCACAGATACGCAGTATTTT.

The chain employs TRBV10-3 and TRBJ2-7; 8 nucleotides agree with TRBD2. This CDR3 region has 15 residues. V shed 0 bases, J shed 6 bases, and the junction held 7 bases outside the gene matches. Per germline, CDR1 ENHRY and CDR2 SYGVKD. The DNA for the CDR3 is TGTGCCATCAGTGAGTCGACGGGGGGGCGTGGCGAGCAGTACTTC. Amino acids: CAISESTGGRGEQYF.

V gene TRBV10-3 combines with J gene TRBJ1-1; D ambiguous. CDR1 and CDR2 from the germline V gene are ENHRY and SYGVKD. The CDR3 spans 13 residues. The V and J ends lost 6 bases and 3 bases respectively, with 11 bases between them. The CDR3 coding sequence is TGTGCCATCAGAAGTGGACGCTACACTGAAGCTTTCTTT. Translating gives CAIRSGRYTEAFF.

The CDR3 DNA sequence: TGTGCCAGCAGCCCCGATAGGGGCTCTGGCGCTTTCTTT. It encodes CASSPDRGSGAFF. This chain connects TRBV5-6 to TRBJ1-1, with D perhaps matching TRBD1 (5 bases). Germline CDR1 reads SGHDT; CDR2 reads YYEEEE. V lost 4 bases and J lost 11, with 18 bases in between. The CDR3 contains 13 residues.

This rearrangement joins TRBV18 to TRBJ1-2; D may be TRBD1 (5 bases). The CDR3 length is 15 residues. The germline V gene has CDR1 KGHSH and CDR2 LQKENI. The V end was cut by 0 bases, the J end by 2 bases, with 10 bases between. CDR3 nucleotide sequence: TGTGCCAGCTCACCACCTTTGACAGAAAACTATGGCTACACCTTC. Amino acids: CASSPPLTENYGYTF.

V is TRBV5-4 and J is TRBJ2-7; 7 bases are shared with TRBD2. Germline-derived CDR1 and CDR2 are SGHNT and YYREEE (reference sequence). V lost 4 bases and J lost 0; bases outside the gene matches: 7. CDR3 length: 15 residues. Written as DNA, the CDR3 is TGTGCCAGCAGCCCCCTCGGGGGGAGCTCCTACGAGCAGTACTTC. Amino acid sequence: CASSPLGGSSYEQYF.

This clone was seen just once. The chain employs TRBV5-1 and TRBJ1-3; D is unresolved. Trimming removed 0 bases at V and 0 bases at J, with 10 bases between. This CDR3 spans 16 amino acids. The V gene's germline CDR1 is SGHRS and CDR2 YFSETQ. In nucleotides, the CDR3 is TGCGCCAGCAGCTTGGATCGGCCCGACTCTGGAAACACCATATATTTT. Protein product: CASSLDRPDSGNTIYF.

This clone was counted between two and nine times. CDR3 protein: CSADHRDEQFF. CDR3 in DNA: TGCAGCGCGGATCATCGAGATGAGCAGTTCTTC. The chain employs TRBV29-1 and TRBJ2-1; D not resolved. The CDR3 loop spans 11 amino acids. The V end was cut by 7 bases, the J end by 8 bases, with 12 bases between. Germline CDR1 and CDR2: SQVTM and ANQGSEA.

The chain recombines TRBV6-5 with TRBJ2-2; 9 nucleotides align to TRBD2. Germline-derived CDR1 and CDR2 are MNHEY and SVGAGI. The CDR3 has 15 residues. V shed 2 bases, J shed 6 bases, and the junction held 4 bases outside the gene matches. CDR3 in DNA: TGTGCCAGCAGTTACCTCCAGCGGGAGGCCGGGGAGCTGTTTTTT. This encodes CASSYLQREAGELFF.

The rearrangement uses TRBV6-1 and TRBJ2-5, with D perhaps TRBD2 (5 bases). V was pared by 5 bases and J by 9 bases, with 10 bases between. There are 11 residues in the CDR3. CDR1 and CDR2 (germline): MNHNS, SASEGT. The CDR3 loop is CASSYPGAQYF. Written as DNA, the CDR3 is TGTGCCAGCAGTTACCCCGGGGCCCAGTACTTC.

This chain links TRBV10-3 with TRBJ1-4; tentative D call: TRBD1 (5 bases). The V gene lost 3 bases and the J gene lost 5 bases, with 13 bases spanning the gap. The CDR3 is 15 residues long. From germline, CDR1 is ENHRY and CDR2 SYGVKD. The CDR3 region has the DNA TGTGCCATCAGTGATCAGGGCAGACTAAATGAAAAACTGTTTTTT. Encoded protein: CAISDQGRLNEKLFF.

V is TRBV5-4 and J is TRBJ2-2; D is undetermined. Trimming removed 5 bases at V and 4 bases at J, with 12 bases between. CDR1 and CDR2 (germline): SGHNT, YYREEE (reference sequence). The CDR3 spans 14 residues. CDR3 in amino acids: CASRPLPGTGELFF. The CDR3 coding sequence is TGTGCCAGCAGGCCACTCCCGGGCACCGGGGAGCTGTTTTTT.

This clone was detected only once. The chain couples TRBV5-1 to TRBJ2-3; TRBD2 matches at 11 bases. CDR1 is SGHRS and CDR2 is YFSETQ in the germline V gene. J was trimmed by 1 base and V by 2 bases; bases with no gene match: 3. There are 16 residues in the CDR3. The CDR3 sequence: CASSLLAGEGTDTQYF. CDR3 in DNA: TGCGCCAGCAGCTTACTAGCGGGAGAGGGCACAGATACGCAGTATTTT.